These 28 T cell receptor beta chains share one sample of origin, sequenced in a study of T cells after yellow fever vaccination. TCRdb independently ran MiXCR on the 5' RACE reads; one entry per CDR3 protein. The sample includes about 580,000 distinct CDR3 sequences, about a sixth of them seen just once. Sample: PBMCs, taken about 5 days after the first yellow fever vaccination. The receptor source for this set is a man younger than 30 who received the YFV17D yellow fever vaccine.

This chain links TRBV6-2 or TRBV6-3 with TRBJ2-3; perhaps TRBD1 as D (5 bases). The CDR3 runs to 13 residues. From germline, CDR1 is MNHEY and CDR2 SVGEGT. V shed 6 bases and J shed 4 bases, with 11 bases lying between them. The CDR3 bases are TGTGCCAGCAGACCCGGACATGCAGATACGCAGTATTTT. Translating it yields CASRPGHADTQYF.

In this sample, this clonotype turned up a few times. The chain links TRBV28 to TRBJ2-6; D is uncertain. The germline V gene encodes CDR1 MDHEN and CDR2 SYDVKM. The ends were cut back, 6 bases at V and 0 bases at J, with 9 bases in the middle. The CDR3 length is 15 residues. The DNA for the CDR3 is TGTGCCAGCAGGACCATAAGCTCTGGGGCCAACGTCCTGACTTTC. This encodes CASRTISSGANVLTF. Together with reference TRBV28 and TRBJ2-6, the CDR3 gives the full variable domain: DVKVTQSSRYLVKRTGEKVFLECVQDMDHENMFWYRQDPGLGLRLIYFSYDVKMKEKGDIPEGYSVSREKKERFSLILESASTNQTSMYLCASRTISSGANVLTFGAGSRLTVL.

This rearrangement joins TRBV20-1 to TRBJ1-1; D not resolved. V shed 5 bases and J shed 2 bases, with 9 bases lying between them. The germline V gene has CDR1 DFQATT and CDR2 SNEGSKA (reference sequence). The CDR3 is 12 residues long. CDR3: CSAGTPNTEAFF. In nucleotides, the CDR3 is TGCAGTGCTGGAACACCCAACACTGAAGCTTTCTTT.

The chain combines TRBV28 with TRBJ1-2; 8 positions match TRBD1. The CDR3 contains 19 residues. The germline V gene encodes CDR1 MDHEN and CDR2 SYDVKM. Trimming at V came to 2 bases and at J to 3 bases, leaving 17 bases not matched to a gene. The CDR3 here is CASSLLFTIYRGIDYGYTF. CDR3 in DNA: TGTGCCAGCAGTTTACTCTTCACCATCTACAGGGGGATCGACTATGGCTACACCTTC.

This sequence joins TRBV2 and TRBJ1-5; D gene unclear. This CDR3 has 14 residues. From germline, CDR1 is SNHLY and CDR2 FYNNEI. V was trimmed by 2 bases and J by 7 bases, leaving 12 bases between them. CDR3 sequence (DNA): TGTGCCAGCAGTGAAAGGCAGGAAAACCAGCCCCAGCATTTT. It encodes CASSERQENQPQHF.

The gene calls are TRBV27 and TRBJ1-1; TRBD1 is a possible D gene (5 bases). The V gene lost 5 bases and the J gene lost 0 bases, with 19 bases spanning the gap. Per the germline V gene, CDR1 is MNHEY and CDR2 is SMNVEV (reference sequence). There are 17 residues in the CDR3. CDR3: CASSLRTSMDMNTEAFF. CDR3 coding DNA: TGTGCCAGCAGTCTCCGGACAAGTATGGATATGAACACTGAAGCTTTCTTT.

The chain employs TRBV12-3 or TRBV12-4 and TRBJ1-1, with a possible D match to TRBD1 (6 bases). Trimming left V 3 bases short and J 6 bases short, with 11 bases between. The CDR3 covers 13 residues. CDR3 bases: TGTGCCAGCAGTTTGATCAGGGGAGCTGAAGCTTTCTTT. Translating it yields CASSLIRGAEAFF.

CDR3 DNA: TGTGCCAGCAGCACCGCCCCTGAAGAGACCCAGTACTTC. Translation gives CASSTAPEETQYF. This chain connects TRBV7-3 to TRBJ2-5; D not certain. V was cut by 5 bases and J by 3 bases, with 10 bases left in between. The CDR3 length is 13 residues. Germline CDR1 SGHTA, CDR2 FQGTGA.

The chain uses TRBV20-1 and TRBJ2-7; D possibly corresponds to TRBD1 (6 bases). This CDR3 contains 11 residues. Between the trimmed V and J ends, which lost 7 bases and 4 bases, there was a span of 11 bases. CDR1 and CDR2 (germline): DFQATT, SNEGSKA (reference sequence). The CDR3 DNA reads as TGCAGTGGGGGGCTTCTTTACGAGCAGTACTTC. Its translation: CSGGLLYEQYF.

This rearrangement joins TRBV19 to TRBJ2-6; D gene unclear. CDR1 and CDR2 from the germline V gene are LNHDA and SQIVND (reference sequence). Trimming removed 6 bases from V and 1 base from J, with 22 bases in between. This CDR3 has 19 residues. The CDR3 sequence is CASSNYPAPTASGANVLTF. In nucleotides, the CDR3 is TGTGCCAGTAGCAACTACCCTGCCCCGACGGCATCTGGGGCCAACGTCCTGACTTTC.

The chain couples TRBV27 to TRBJ2-5; 8 positions agree with TRBD1. CDR1 MNHEY and CDR2 SMNVEV come from the germline V gene (reference sequence). The CDR3 is made up of 13 amino acids. V dropped 6 bases and J dropped 2; count of bases not matched to a gene: 2. Written as DNA, the CDR3 is TGTGCCAGCAGGTGGACAGGGCAAGAGACCCAGTACTTC. Translation gives CASRWTGQETQYF.

The chain is built from TRBV9 and TRBJ2-7; 9 bases align to TRBD2. The V gene's germline CDR1 is SGDLS and CDR2 YYNGEE. V lost 3 bases and J lost 0; bases outside the gene matches: 10. The length of the CDR3 is 17 residues. In DNA, the CDR3 is TGTGCCAGCAGCGACGGGCGGGGGGGCCCCAGCTCCTACGAGCAGTACTTC. This gives the protein CASSDGRGGPSSYEQYF.

This clonotype has more than one count but fewer than ten. The chain carries TRBV11-2 and TRBJ2-3, with 11 bases identical to TRBD2. V shed 4 bases and J 6 bases; nucleotides not matched to a gene: 15. Germline assignment: CDR1 SGHAT and CDR2 FQNNGV. The CDR3 has 18 amino acids. The CDR3 loop reads CASSSPGLAASNSDTQYF. In DNA form, the CDR3 reads TGTGCCAGCAGCTCTCCGGGACTAGCGGCGTCAAATTCGGATACGCAGTATTTT.

This clonotype was counted a few times. The chain links TRBV28 to TRBJ2-7; D assignment may be TRBD1 or TRBD2 (5 bases each). CDR3 length: 16 residues. V dropped 2 bases and J dropped 3 bases, with 17 bases sitting between them. In germline, CDR1 is MDHEN, CDR2 SYDVKM. CDR3 nucleotides: TGTGCCAGCAGTTTAGTTTCGGGACCGGGCTTCTACGAGCAGTACTTC. Translated: CASSLVSGPGFYEQYF.

This clonotype was recorded a few times. The chain is built from TRBV12-3 or TRBV12-4 and TRBJ1-2, with a tentative D call TRBD1 (5 bases). Trimming pared 2 bases from V and 3 bases from J, leaving 10 bases between. The CDR3 spans 14 residues. The CDR3 here is CASSLFGGYYGYTF. In nucleotides, the CDR3 is TGTGCCAGCAGTTTATTCGGGGGTTACTATGGCTACACCTTC.

V gene TRBV6-1 combines with J gene TRBJ1-1; no clear D. The CDR3 has 13 amino acids. Per germline, CDR1 MNHNS and CDR2 SASEGT. With 6 bases removed from V and 11 bases from J, the gap between germline ends came to 19 bases. Written as DNA, the CDR3 is TGTGCCAGCAGCTCGAACCCACGGGAAGGGGCTTTCTTT. Amino acid sequence: CASSSNPREGAFF.

This clonotype was observed a few times. The rearrangement uses TRBV4-1 and TRBJ2-7; 8 bases match TRBD1. J was trimmed by 0 bases and V by 3 bases; bases with no gene match: 7. Germline V gene lookup returns CDR1 MGHRA and CDR2 YSYEKL. CDR3 size: 16 residues. CDR3: CASSQETGDYSYEQYF. CDR3 nucleotides: TGCGCCAGCAGCCAGGAGACAGGGGATTACTCCTACGAGCAGTACTTC.

The chain joins TRBV7-9 to TRBJ1-1, with unresolved D. Trimming stripped 5 bases from V and 6 bases from J, with 10 bases between. The CDR3 is made up of 12 amino acids. Germline V gene lookup returns CDR1 SEHNR and CDR2 FQNEAQ (reference sequence). CDR3 sequence: CASSPRPPEAFF. The CDR3 nucleotides are TGTGCCAGCAGCCCAAGGCCCCCTGAAGCTTTCTTT.

The chain links TRBV20-1 to TRBJ2-4; no clear D. The germline CDR1 and CDR2 sequences are DFQATT and SNEGSKA (reference sequence). CDR3 length: 13 residues. V was clipped by 0 bases and J by 8 bases, with 11 bases between them. CDR3 loop: CSAREAARYIQYF. CDR3 in DNA: TGCAGTGCTAGAGAGGCGGCGAGATACATTCAGTACTTC.

J is TRBJ2-7 and V is TRBV6-5, with D tentatively TRBD1 (6 bases). V was cut by 6 bases and J by 4 bases, with 16 bases left in between. Germline CDR1 and CDR2: MNHEY and SVGAGI. This CDR3 region has 14 residues. CDR3 loop: CASSPGRGKYEQYF. Written as DNA, the CDR3 is TGTGCCAGCAGCCCGGGAAGGGGGAAGTACGAGCAGTACTTC.

The chain carries TRBV30 and TRBJ1-5; D is undetermined. Germline V CDR1 and CDR2: GTSNPN, SVGIG (reference sequence). The CDR3 is 13 residues long. The ends were cut back, 0 bases at V and 7 bases at J, with 10 bases in the middle. The CDR3 loop is CAWSVEGSQPQHF. As DNA, the CDR3 is TGTGCCTGGAGTGTAGAAGGGAGCCAGCCCCAGCATTTT.

This clonotype was counted a few times. The chain joins TRBV20-1 to TRBJ2-3; 8 bases agree with TRBD1. The CDR3 loop spans 14 amino acids. Per germline, CDR1 DFQATT and CDR2 SNEGSKA (reference sequence). Trimming removed 4 bases from V and 2 bases from J; junction bases left unmatched: 5. CDR3 loop: CSAKGTGHTDTQYF. Here the CDR3 DNA reads TGCAGTGCTAAGGGGACAGGCCACACAGATACGCAGTATTTT.

The chain is built from TRBV11-2 and TRBJ2-5; TRBD2 might be the D (7 bases). Germline values: CDR1 SGHAT, CDR2 FQNNGV. Trimming took 3 bases from V and 2 from J, leaving 16 bases between them. The CDR3 is made up of 16 amino acids. The CDR3 coding sequence is TGTGCCAGCAGCTTCAGAGCGGGGACAAATCAAGAGACCCAGTACTTC. Amino acid sequence: CASSFRAGTNQETQYF. Full variable domain (remainder filled in from reference TRBV11-2 and TRBJ2-5): EAGVAQSPRYKIIEKRQSVAFWCNPISGHATLYWYQQILGQGPKLLIQFQNNGVVDDSQLPKDRFSAERLKGVDSTLKIQPAKLEDSAVYLCASSFRAGTNQETQYFGPGTRLLVL.

This clonotype appeared a few times. The V gene is TRBV9, the J gene TRBJ1-2; possibly TRBD1 for D (5 bases). Between the trimmed V and J ends, which lost 3 bases and 8 bases, there was a span of 11 bases. CDR3 length equals 12 residues. The germline gives CDR1 SGDLS, CDR2 YYNGEE. The CDR3 loop reads CASSGPWDGYTF. DNA for the CDR3: TGTGCCAGCAGCGGACCTTGGGACGGCTACACCTTC.

The table lists this clonotype with a few counts. This chain uses TRBV20-1 with TRBJ2-5, with 9 bases fitting TRBD2. The junction had 8 bases not matched to a gene; V was cut back by 5 bases and J by 10 bases. The germline V gene has CDR1 DFQATT and CDR2 SNEGSKA (reference sequence). This CDR3 has 12 amino acids. CDR3 residues: CSAPSAGGHQYF. DNA for the CDR3: TGCAGTGCTCCCTCAGCGGGGGGCCACCAGTACTTC.

Only one count was recorded for this clonotype. The genes are TRBV3-1 and TRBJ2-5; possible D gene TRBD1, 7 bases. V was trimmed by 4 bases and J by 3 bases, leaving 15 bases between them. Germline V CDR1 and CDR2: LGHDT, YNNKEL (reference sequence). The CDR3 sequence is 15 residues long. This CDR3 reads CASSLWEDRKETQYF. As DNA, the CDR3 is TGTGCCAGCAGCCTCTGGGAGGACAGGAAAGAGACCCAGTACTTC.

This clonotype was recorded many times. This chain uses TRBV5-1 with TRBJ1-2; 7 bases are a match to TRBD1. V lost 3 bases, J lost 3 bases, and 14 bases stayed unmatched. Per the germline V gene, CDR1 is SGHRS and CDR2 is YFSETQ. The CDR3 has 17 amino acids. The CDR3 nucleotides read TGCGCCAGCAGCTATTTCCCCCCGGGACAGAGCGACTATGGCTACACCTTC. Protein sequence: CASSYFPPGQSDYGYTF.

The V call is TRBV7-9, the J call TRBJ2-3, with D unresolved. CDR1 SEHNR and CDR2 FQNEAQ come from the germline V gene (reference sequence). Trimming pared 7 bases from V and 0 bases from J, leaving 14 bases between. The CDR3 runs to 15 residues. The DNA of the CDR3 is TGTGCCAGCACCGAGCCCGGAGACAGCACAGATACGCAGTATTTT. Protein sequence: CASTEPGDSTDTQYF.